These 19 T cell receptor beta chains originate from one sample sequenced in a study of T cell responses to AZD1222 COVID-19 vaccine. TCRdb's copy holds only in-frame clones and misses some; the assay was immunoSEQ multiplex PCR. The sample yields some 170,000 clones, 85% to 95% seen once. Sample: peripheral blood, taken 28 days after the second dose of the MenACWY control vaccine. The receptors shown here come from an adult who received the MenACWY meningococcal vaccine as a control.

CDR3 in DNA: TGTGCCAGCAGTCCAGGCAGGGATAATTCACCCCTCCACTTT. Translated, it gives CASSPGRDNSPLHF. The rearrangement joins TRBV2 to TRBJ1-6; a weak D match, TRBD1 (5 bases). V lost 5 bases, J lost 5 bases, and 10 bases lay in between. Germline V gene lookup returns CDR1 SNHLY and CDR2 FYNNEI. The CDR3 covers 14 residues.

The chain uses TRBV6-5 and TRBJ1-3, with D uncertain. CDR3 length: 15 residues. From germline, CDR1 is MNHEY and CDR2 SVGAGI. Trimming took off 4 bases at V and 0 bases at J, with 10 bases between the two ends. CDR3 bases: TGTGCCAGCAGTTCAGTACTTACCTCTGGAAACACCATATATTTT. Translating gives CASSSVLTSGNTIYF.

This clone has just one count. The chain has TRBV18 and TRBJ1-1, with D unclear. V was pared by 2 bases and J by 4 bases, with 11 bases between. The germline CDR1 and CDR2 sequences are KGHSH and LQKENI. This CDR3 spans 14 amino acids. The CDR3 DNA reads as TGTGCCAGCTCACCATCTATGGGTAGCACTGAAGCTTTCTTT. It translates to CASSPSMGSTEAFF.

The rearrangement links TRBV25-1 to TRBJ1-2; D uncertain. This CDR3 comprises 13 residues. The V gene's germline CDR1 is MGHDK and CDR2 SYGVNS. V lost 2 bases and J lost 4, with 8 bases in between. This CDR3 is CASSERPTYGYTF. The CDR3 coding sequence is TGTGCCAGCAGTGAAAGACCTACCTATGGCTACACCTTC.

V usage is TRBV5-6 and J usage is TRBJ2-7, with D possibly being TRBD1 (5 bases). Germline lookup yields CDR1 SGHDT and CDR2 YYEEEE. The CDR3 loop spans 14 amino acids. Trimming took off 0 bases at V and 6 bases at J, with 13 bases between the two ends. The CDR3 reads CASSLAVRGSEQYF. The CDR3 DNA reads as TGTGCCAGCAGCTTGGCGGTTAGGGGTTCCGAGCAGTACTTC.

The J gene is TRBJ1-1, the V gene TRBV4-1, with TRBD1 matching 7 bases. Germline CDR1 is MGHRA and CDR2 is YSYEKL. The V gene end was trimmed by 0 bases and the J gene end by 8 bases; junction bases not matched to a gene: 15. The length of the CDR3 is 17 residues. The CDR3 here is CASSQDKVRRGRGEAFF. The DNA of the CDR3 is TGCGCCAGCAGCCAAGATAAGGTCAGGAGGGGGCGCGGAGAAGCTTTCTTT.

This chain uses TRBV28 with TRBJ2-1; no firm D call. CDR3 size: 11 residues. Trimming stripped 4 bases from V and 2 bases from J, with 0 bases between. Germline CDR1 is MDHEN and CDR2 is SYDVKM. This chain's CDR3 is CASSSYNEQFF. For the CDR3, the DNA is TGTGCCAGCAGTTCCTACAATGAGCAGTTCTTC.

The V and J genes are TRBV19 and TRBJ1-1, with 7 bases aligning to TRBD1. Unmatched junction bases numbered 8, after V lost 7 bases and J lost 3 bases. The CDR3 totals 14 residues. Germline CDR1 is LNHDA and CDR2 is SQIVND (reference sequence). CDR3 sequence: CASKSQGGDTEAFF. The CDR3 DNA sequence: TGTGCCAGTAAGTCCCAGGGGGGGGACACTGAAGCTTTCTTT.

The chain uses TRBV7-2 and TRBJ1-1; a weak D match, TRBD1 (5 bases). The V end lost 2 bases, the J end lost 7 bases, and 17 bases lay between the germline ends. Per the germline V gene, CDR1 is SGHTA and CDR2 is FQGNSA. The CDR3 has 15 residues. CDR3 sequence (DNA): TGTGCCAGCAGCTTACAGCCCGCGGGGGTGGATGAAGCTTTCTTT. Protein: CASSLQPAGVDEAFF.

The chain recombines TRBV28 with TRBJ1-1; 9 nucleotides match TRBD1. CDR3 length: 14 residues. In germline, CDR1 is MDHEN, CDR2 SYDVKM. The ends lost 6 bases at V and 4 bases at J; junction bases unmatched: 6. CDR3 sequence reads: CASSTGGSGTEAFF. The CDR3 DNA reads as TGTGCCAGCAGCACAGGGGGCTCGGGCACTGAAGCTTTCTTT. Looking up the rest from reference TRBV28 and TRBJ1-1 gives the full variable domain: DVKVTQSSRYLVKRTGEKVFLECVQDMDHENMFWYRQDPGLGLRLIYFSYDVKMKEKGDIPEGYSVSREKKERFSLILESASTNQTSMYLCASSTGGSGTEAFFGQGTRLTVV.

This sequence joins TRBV19 and TRBJ2-3; TRBD2 is a possible D gene (5 bases). The germline V gene encodes CDR1 LNHDA and CDR2 SQIVND (reference sequence). V was pared by 8 bases and J by 0 bases, with 15 bases between. The CDR3 totals 15 residues. The CDR3 DNA sequence: TGTGCCAGTTCGACCCGGGGTGGGAGCACAGATACGCAGTATTTT. This translates into CASSTRGGSTDTQYF.

Details on this clone: Other DNA sequences from this sample encode an identical CDR3 as well. The V call is TRBV6-2 or TRBV6-3, the J call TRBJ1-5; D call uncertain. Trimming removed 3 bases from V and 0 bases from J, with 6 bases in between. The CDR3 consists of 14 residues. Germline-derived CDR1 and CDR2 are MNHEY and SVGEGT. CDR3 amino acids: CASSYSGSNQPQHF. CDR3 DNA: TGTGCCAGCAGTTATTCGGGTAGCAATCAGCCCCAGCATTTT.

V is TRBV5-1 and J is TRBJ1-6; D possibly corresponds to TRBD1 (6 bases). This CDR3 comprises 17 residues. Germline CDR1 SGHRS, CDR2 YFSETQ. V was trimmed by 4 bases and J by 1 base, leaving 15 bases between them. The CDR3 DNA reads as TGCGCCAGCAGCCCTACAGGGAGAGGGTCCTATAATTCACCCCTCCACTTT. Protein sequence: CASSPTGRGSYNSPLHF. Filled out from reference TRBV5-1 and TRBJ1-6, the complete variable domain reads KAGVTQTPRYLIKTRGQQVTLSCSPISGHRSVSWYQQTPGQGLQFLFEYFSETQRNKGNFPGRFSGRQFSNSRSEMNVSTLELGDSALYLCASSPTGRGSYNSPLHFGNGTRLTVT.

This clone was counted a single time. The chain recombines TRBV20-1 with TRBJ2-5; a weak D match, TRBD2 (6 bases). This CDR3 is 11 amino acids long. Germline CDR1 and CDR2: DFQATT and SNEGSKA (reference sequence). The V end lost 5 bases, the J end lost 5 bases, and 9 bases lay between the germline ends. As DNA, the CDR3 is TGCAGTGCTCCTGGGGGGGAGACCCAGTACTTC. This codes for CSAPGGETQYF.

The V gene is TRBV28, the J gene TRBJ1-5; D might be TRBD1 (6 bases). This CDR3 is built from 15 residues. Deletions cut 2 bases from V and 7 bases from J, with 15 bases between. Germline-derived CDR1 and CDR2 are MDHEN and SYDVKM. The CDR3 region is CASSLAGARSQPQHF. The CDR3 DNA follows: TGTGCCAGCAGTTTAGCAGGGGCCCGATCGCAGCCCCAGCATTTT.

The V gene is TRBV5-3, the J gene TRBJ2-7; D possibly corresponds to TRBD1 (6 bases). TRBV5-3 is assigned to the ORF class and has an uncertain function. The CDR3 consists of 14 residues. V gave up 4 bases and J gave up 0 bases, with 11 bases separating them. The CDR3 DNA reads as TGTGCCAGAAGCCGACAGGTTATCTCCTACGAGCAGTACTTC. Amino acids: CARSRQVISYEQYF.

This chain links TRBV5-4 with TRBJ2-1; TRBD2 might be the D (5 bases). Trimming removed 2 bases from V and 9 bases from J, with 12 bases in between. Germline V gene sequence: CDR1 SGHNT, CDR2 YYREEE (reference sequence). The CDR3 spans 13 residues. The chain's CDR3 is CASSLSDSIEQFF. DNA for the CDR3: TGTGCCAGCAGCTTATCGGACTCCATTGAGCAGTTCTTC.

The chain links TRBV5-1 to TRBJ2-2; D not certain. Trimming took off 1 base at V and 2 bases at J, with 9 bases between the two ends. Germline loops: CDR1 SGHRS, CDR2 YFSETQ. The length of the CDR3 is 15 residues. The CDR3 DNA sequence: TGCGCCAGCAGCTTGACACAGATTAACACCGGGGAGCTGTTTTTT. Translating gives CASSLTQINTGELFF.

The chain is built from TRBV5-4 and TRBJ1-1, with 7 bases fitting TRBD1. Unmatched junction bases numbered 6, after V lost 0 bases and J lost 4 bases. CDR3 length equals 15 residues. Germline CDR1 reads SGHNT; CDR2 reads YYREEE (reference sequence). Here the CDR3 DNA reads TGTGCCAGCAGCTTGGCGTTACAGGGGCGCACTGAAGCTTTCTTT. The encoded protein is CASSLALQGRTEAFF.